The 15 T cell receptor beta chains below come from one sample, sequenced in a study of cytomegalovirus exposure and HLA in healthy donors (dated by TCRdb to the late 2010s). The library came from the immunoSEQ multiplex PCR assay. The multiplex PCR relied on a mix of 60 forward primers for TCR Vbeta segments and 13 reverse primers for TCR Jbeta segments. Here the immuneACCESS table is served through TCRdb, limited to in-frame sequences with V and J called. Missing clones are a known gap in these copies; in checked studies unresolved V genes cover under half, and the rest lacks a known reason. In this sample the table shows 100,000 to 150,000 clones, over 75% of which occur a single time. Roughly 5.2% of the sample is held by the ten biggest clonotypes. Sequencing was done on a sample of PBMCs. The receptors come from a man between 18 and 29 years old in good health and CMV-seropositive.

The V call is TRBV5-5, the J call TRBJ2-7; 7 nucleotides align to TRBD1. Germline V CDR1 and CDR2: SGHKS, YYEKEE (reference sequence). V was pared by 0 bases and J by 12 bases, with 12 bases of the junction left unmatched. This CDR3 region has 14 residues. Written as DNA, the CDR3 is TGTGCCAGCAGCTTGGGGGGACAGAGTCCCAGGTGGTACTTC. Its protein product is CASSLGGQSPRWYF.

The rearrangement uses TRBV27 and TRBJ1-2, with a weak D call TRBD1 (5 bases). The V end lost 1 base, the J end lost 8 bases, and 14 bases lay between the germline ends. This CDR3 is 14 amino acids long. CDR1 and CDR2 from the germline V gene are MNHEY and SMNVEV (reference sequence). This chain's CDR3 is CASSLFRQGQGYTF. The CDR3 bases are TGTGCCAGCAGTTTATTCCGCCAGGGCCAGGGCTACACCTTC.

The chain combines TRBV6-5 with TRBJ1-2; no clear D. The CDR3 has 13 residues. The V end lost 6 bases, the J end lost 2 bases, and 10 bases lay between the germline ends. The germline V gene encodes CDR1 MNHEY and CDR2 SVGAGI. The CDR3 nucleotides read TGTGCCAGCAGCAATACAGTAAACTATGGCTACACCTTC. This sequence encodes CASSNTVNYGYTF.

The chain combines TRBV18 with TRBJ1-1, with D perhaps TRBD1 (5 bases). Trimming removed 7 bases at V and 1 base at J, with 10 bases between. CDR1 is KGHSH and CDR2 is LQKENI in the germline V gene. The CDR3 covers 13 residues. This CDR3 reads CASLDIQNTEAFF. CDR3 DNA: TGTGCCAGCTTGGACATACAGAACACTGAAGCTTTCTTT.

The V and J genes are TRBV7-2 and TRBJ2-7; D is uncertain. The CDR3 runs 14 residues. Germline assignment: CDR1 SGHTA and CDR2 FQGNSA. The V gene lost 0 bases and the J gene lost 0 bases, with 6 bases spanning the gap. The DNA of the CDR3 is TGTGCCAGCAGCTTAGCGCGCGGCTCCTACGAGCAGTACTTC. This gives the protein CASSLARGSYEQYF.

The CDR3 here is CASSQYSGTSGDNEQFF. The CDR3 DNA follows: TGTGCCAGCAGCCAGTATTCCGGGACTAGCGGAGACAATGAGCAGTTCTTC. V is TRBV4-2 and J is TRBJ2-1, with 11 bases matching TRBD2. Trimming removed 3 bases from V and 5 bases from J; junction bases left unmatched: 9. The CDR3 is 17 amino acids. CDR1 is LGHNA, CDR2 YNFKEQ, per germline.

The CDR3 DNA reads as TGTGCCAGCAGTCCGCGACAGAGCATGAACACTGAAGCTTTCTTT. This encodes CASSPRQSMNTEAFF. The J gene is TRBJ1-1, the V gene TRBV6-6; D may be TRBD1 (5 bases). The germline CDR1 and CDR2 sequences are MNHNY and SVGAGI (reference sequence). The CDR3 has 15 residues. V was trimmed by 5 bases and J by 0 bases, leaving 13 bases between them.

This chain connects TRBV18 to TRBJ1-1, with 9 bases aligning to TRBD1. This CDR3 has 16 residues. V shed 0 bases and J 0 bases; nucleotides not matched to a gene: 2. CDR1 and CDR2 from the germline V gene are KGHSH and LQKENI. The CDR3 bases are TGTGCCAGCTCACCACCCGGACAGGGGTTGAACACTGAAGCTTTCTTT. Translation gives CASSPPGQGLNTEAFF.

The chain links TRBV28 to TRBJ1-5; 12 positions match TRBD1. V lost 6 bases to trimming and J lost 6 bases; unmatched junction nucleotides: 6. The CDR3 has 15 amino acids. Germline V gene sequence: CDR1 MDHEN, CDR2 SYDVKM. CDR3 sequence reads: CASRGQGARGQPQHF. The CDR3 DNA is TGTGCCAGCAGGGGACAGGGGGCGCGTGGTCAGCCCCAGCATTTT.

There are a few counts of this clone. J is TRBJ2-3 and V is TRBV11-2; TRBD2 agrees at 12 bases. V lost 3 bases, J lost 4 bases, and 5 bases stayed unmatched. This CDR3 spans 16 amino acids. CDR1 is SGHAT, CDR2 FQNNGV, per germline. The CDR3 region has the DNA TGTGCCAGCAGCTTGACTAGCGGGGGATTCGCAGATACGCAGTATTTT. Its translation: CASSLTSGGFADTQYF. Based on the CDR3 plus reference TRBV11-2 and TRBJ2-3, the full variable domain is EAGVAQSPRYKIIEKRQSVAFWCNPISGHATLYWYQQILGQGPKLLIQFQNNGVVDDSQLPKDRFSAERLKGVDSTLKIQPAKLEDSAVYLCASSLTSGGFADTQYFGPGTRLTVL.

The V gene is TRBV6-5, the J gene TRBJ2-5; D is ambiguous. This CDR3 is built from 13 residues. Per the germline V gene, CDR1 is MNHEY and CDR2 is SVGAGI. V lost 9 bases, J lost 3 bases, and 14 bases lay in between. The chain's CDR3 is CASSKALEETQYF. CDR3 DNA: TGTGCCAGTTCTAAAGCCCTCGAAGAGACCCAGTACTTC.

This clone was seen just once. V usage is TRBV7-9 and J usage is TRBJ1-2; D is perhaps TRBD1 (5 bases). With 1 base removed from V and 8 bases from J, the gap between germline ends came to 20 bases. The length of the CDR3 is 16 residues. The germline V gene encodes CDR1 SEHNR and CDR2 FQNEAQ (reference sequence). This CDR3 reads CASSLEVGARYQGYTF. CDR3 DNA sequence: TGTGCCAGCAGCTTAGAGGTTGGGGCGCGATACCAAGGCTACACCTTC.

The rearrangement uses TRBV5-4 and TRBJ1-1; possible D gene TRBD1, 5 bases. Germline V CDR1 and CDR2: SGHNT, YYREEE (reference sequence). The CDR3 contains 15 residues. The V and J ends lost 4 bases and 1 base respectively, with 14 bases between them. For the CDR3, the DNA is TGTGCCAGCAGCCCGGCGGGGCGGGGGAACACTGAAGCTTTCTTT. Translated: CASSPAGRGNTEAFF.

The chain is built from TRBV5-1 and TRBJ1-2; D is possibly TRBD1 (5 bases). The CDR3 extends over 13 amino acids. Trimming left V 0 bases short and J 8 bases short, with 11 bases between. The germline V gene encodes CDR1 SGHRS and CDR2 YFSETQ. The CDR3 loop is CASSLANGGGYTF. DNA of the CDR3: TGCGCCAGCAGCTTGGCCAACGGGGGGGGCTACACCTTC.

The V call is TRBV2, the J call TRBJ1-5, with 12 nucleotides matching TRBD1. The CDR3 covers 15 residues. The V segment lost 6 bases and the J segment 4 bases; nucleotides outside the gene matches: 4. CDR1 and CDR2 from the germline V gene are SNHLY and FYNNEI. The CDR3 DNA sequence: TGTGCCAGCAGAGGGACAGGGGGCCAAAATCAGCCCCAGCATTTT. This sequence encodes CASRGTGGQNQPQHF.